The following is a TCR beta chain sequence with its context. The data were obtained in a study of control samples from healthy donors and cancer patients. TCRdb's table, derived via immunoSEQ multiplex PCR, lists solely in-frame clones and lacks some. The table shows fewer than 200,000 clones, with roughly 89% occurring only once. Germline CDR1 and CDR2: SGDLS and YYNGEE. With V trimmed by 10 bases and J by 2 bases, 9 bases remained unmatched. The CDR3 contains 14 residues. The source is a woman between 50 and 59 years old in good health. The sample was blood. The chain recombines TRBV9 with TRBJ2-3; 8 bases agree with TRBD2. The CDR3 DNA is TGTGCCTCCTGTAGCGGGGACCCCACAGATACGCAGTATTTT. This gives the protein CASCSGDPTDTQYF.